This T cell receptor (beta chain) was retrieved from a study of OX40 agonist ivuxolimab in advanced cancers. On the study more broadly: Aged roughly 23 to 85 with a mean of about 60 years, they were 82.7% male. The study's findings and limits: Mean expanded clone counts were higher in CD8+ than CD4+ T cells. Within 6 weeks, CD4+ and CD8+ blood T cells expanded clonally at 0.1 to 3.0 mg/kg.

Data came from immunoSEQ multiplex PCR; TCRdb stores just in-frame clones and leaves some out. Of tens of thousands of clones in the sample, 91% were seen once. V lost 10 bases and J lost 5; bases outside the gene matches: 7. CDR3 length equals 13 residues. From germline, CDR1 is MDHEN and CDR2 SYDVKM. About this clone itself: Its antigen is as yet unknown.

The receptor's source is an adult with an advanced solid tumor such as melanoma, head and neck, liver or kidney cancer. The chain carries TRBV28 and TRBJ1-5; 8 positions agree with TRBD1. The source material was CD4+ or CD8+ T cells sorted from blood, sampled in a trial of the OX40 agonist ivuxolimab. In DNA form, the CDR3 reads TGTGCCACTGAGGCAGGGGGCTATCAGCCCCAGCATTTT. This sequence encodes CATEAGGYQPQHF.